This passage covers 13 T cell receptor beta chains from one sample sequenced in a study of PD-1 blockade in classical Hodgkin lymphoma. The assay was immunoSEQ multiplex PCR, and TCRdb's table has in-frame clones only and misses some. In the table there are tens of thousands of clones, 78% of which are singletons. Documented time point: cycle 4 day 1 (C4D1), after 6 weeks of nivolumab. Each patient experienced a relapse that followed autologous stem cell transplantation, and brentuximab vedotin exposure varied. The material was peripheral blood mononuclear cells (PBMCs), obtained before the fourth cycle of nivolumab. The receptors were gathered from a human donor with classical Hodgkin lymphoma.

V is TRBV25-1 and J is TRBJ2-7, with D perhaps being TRBD1 or TRBD2 (5 bases each). This CDR3 region has 14 residues. The V and J ends lost 6 bases and 3 bases respectively, with 15 bases between them. Germline V gives CDR1 MGHDK, CDR2 SYGVNS. The CDR3 sequence is CASSLVGRHYEQYF. For the CDR3, the DNA is TGTGCCAGCAGCTTGGTGGGACGGCACTACGAGCAGTACTTC.

The V and J genes are TRBV27 and TRBJ1-1, with TRBD1 as a possible D gene (5 bases). The CDR3 totals 15 residues. CDR1 is MNHEY and CDR2 is SMNVEV in the germline V gene (reference sequence). Trimming removed 5 bases at V and 5 bases at J, with 18 bases between. CDR3 sequence reads: CASSTKGVRWTEAFF. In DNA, the CDR3 is TGTGCCAGCAGTACGAAAGGGGTTCGCTGGACTGAAGCTTTCTTT.

The V and J genes are TRBV9 and TRBJ2-3; no reliable D call. Germline V lookup: CDR1 SGDLS, CDR2 YYNGEE. The CDR3 runs 13 residues. The V gene lost 4 bases and the J gene lost 5 bases, with 11 bases spanning the gap. CDR3 amino acids: CASSLIMGDTQYF. In DNA, the CDR3 is TGTGCCAGCAGCTTAATTATGGGAGATACGCAGTATTTT.

The gene calls are TRBV7-9 and TRBJ1-6, with D possibly TRBD1 on 5 matching bases. The CDR3 has 15 amino acids. Germline lookup yields CDR1 SEHNR and CDR2 FQNEAQ (reference sequence). V gave up 5 bases and J gave up 7 bases, with 15 bases separating them. In DNA form, the CDR3 reads TGTGCCAGCAGCACAGGCTCGGGGTTAAATTCACCCCTCCACTTT. Translation: CASSTGSGLNSPLHF.

This clone showed up just a few times. The V and J genes are TRBV7-9 and TRBJ1-2; D not certain. This CDR3 has 14 residues. Trimming left V 7 bases short and J 1 base short, with 13 bases between. Looked up from germline, CDR1 is SEHNR and CDR2 is FQNEAQ (reference sequence). CDR3 coding DNA: TGTGCCAGCACTGTAGACGGAATTAACTATGGCTACACCTTC. It encodes CASTVDGINYGYTF.

Only a few counts were recorded for this clone. Different DNA sequences within this sample yield the same CDR3. The chain joins TRBV29-1 to TRBJ1-2; TRBD1 aligns across 7 bases. V gave up 7 bases and J gave up 4 bases; unmatched junction bases: 3. The germline gives CDR1 SQVTM, CDR2 ANQGSEA. The CDR3 is made up of 11 amino acids. CDR3 nucleotide sequence: TGCAGCGCCGGGACAGTCTATGGCTACACCTTC. It is translated as CSAGTVYGYTF. The full variable domain, its missing parts supplied by reference TRBV29-1 and TRBJ1-2, is SAVISQKPSRDICQRGTSLTIQCQVDSQVTMMFWYRQQPGQSLTLIATANQGSEATYESGFVIDKFPISRPNLTFSTLTVSNMSPEDSSIYLCSAGTVYGYTFGSGTRLTVV.

This clone has a single count. In the same sample, other DNA sequences code for this CDR3. The V gene is TRBV9, the J gene TRBJ2-3; D unclear. Germline CDR1 SGDLS, CDR2 YYNGEE. The CDR3 is 12 amino acids. With 0 bases removed from V and 4 bases from J, the gap between germline ends came to 3 bases. CDR3 sequence (DNA): TGTGCCAGCAGCGTAGAGGCAGATACGCAGTATTTT. Its translation is CASSVEADTQYF.

The chain couples TRBV2 to TRBJ1-5; D perhaps matches TRBD1 (5 bases). This CDR3 spans 13 amino acids. Trimming stripped 4 bases from V and 4 bases from J, with 8 bases between. Germline V gives CDR1 SNHLY, CDR2 FYNNEI. The CDR3 region has the DNA TGTGCCAGCAGTGGGGACGGGAATCAGCCCCAGCATTTT. Protein product: CASSGDGNQPQHF.

The chain combines TRBV19 with TRBJ1-5; 8 bases align to TRBD1. V lost 4 bases to trimming and J lost 6 bases; unmatched junction nucleotides: 5. The germline gives CDR1 LNHDA, CDR2 SQIVND (reference sequence). The CDR3 loop spans 14 amino acids. Here the CDR3 DNA reads TGTGCCAGTAGTACGACAGGGGACGGTCAGCCCCAGCATTTT. Translated: CASSTTGDGQPQHF.

The CDR3 sequence: CASSVGGLGDKETQYF. CDR3 coding DNA: TGTGCCAGCAGCGTAGGGGGACTAGGGGACAAAGAGACCCAGTACTTC. The rearrangement joins TRBV9 to TRBJ2-5; TRBD2 matches at 8 bases. Germline CDR1 SGDLS, CDR2 YYNGEE. Germline trimming cut 0 bases from V and 3 bases from J; bases unmatched to any gene: 7. This CDR3 contains 16 residues.

The chain carries TRBV6-6 and TRBJ1-6; 7 nucleotides match TRBD1. This CDR3 has 15 residues. CDR1 is MNHNY and CDR2 is SVGAGI in the germline V gene (reference sequence). V lost 2 bases and J lost 9; bases outside the gene matches: 7. The CDR3 spells CASSYVETGLSPLHF. The DNA of the CDR3 is TGTGCCAGCAGTTACGTGGAGACAGGGCTTTCACCCCTCCACTTT.

The V and J genes are TRBV5-1 and TRBJ1-3, with D perhaps matching TRBD1 (5 bases). The CDR3 runs to 15 residues. Germline V gives CDR1 SGHRS, CDR2 YFSETQ. With 2 bases removed from V and 4 bases from J, the gap between germline ends came to 13 bases. In DNA, the CDR3 is TGCGCCAGCAGCTTAGGCGCCAGGGTGGGAAACACCATATATTTT. Its protein product is CASSLGARVGNTIYF.

The CDR3 DNA sequence: TGTGCCACCAGCAGAGGCAGGCTCAGACTAGCTGGCGGGGAGCTGTTTTTT. Its protein is CATSRGRLRLAGGELFF. The J gene is TRBJ2-2, the V gene TRBV15, with TRBD2 identical over 7 bases. Germline V gene data show CDR1 as LNHNV and CDR2 as YYDKDF (reference sequence). After removal of 1 base from V and 7 bases from J, the junction contained 12 bases not matched to a gene. The CDR3 is 17 residues long.